This TCR beta chain was observed in a study of shared clonotypes between healthy human individuals. The CDR3 loop spans 17 amino acids. The V and J ends lost 2 bases and 5 bases, in that order; junction bases with no gene match: 12. Germline V gene lookup returns CDR1 MNHNS and CDR2 SASEGT. The data were produced by immunoSEQ multiplex PCR, yet TCRdb's version contains in-frame clones alone and is incomplete. Among approximately 740,000 clones, over 90% were seen once, and the ten largest hold approximately 25%. Overall study findings and caveats: The genetic and exposure-history diversity represented was limited by few donors. Memory subsets generally showed lower estimated richness than naive subsets. The researchers took only blood, and tissue repertoires probably look different.

A remark on this clone: The antigen is not known.

Naive-designated CD8 cells lacked CD45RO, were positively enriched for CCR7, and omitted terminally differentiated effector memory CD45RA+ cells. This chain uses TRBV6-1 with TRBJ1-2; 9 bases fit TRBD1. Material for sequencing was naive CD8+ T cells sorted from blood. The sequence derives from a young man in good health. The CDR3 loop reads CASSESRTGARYYGYTF. The CDR3 region has the DNA TGTGCCAGCAGTGAATCACGGACAGGGGCCCGATATTATGGCTACACCTTC.